The 8 T cell receptor beta chains below come from one sample, sequenced in a study of Graves' ophthalmopathy and Graves' hyperthyroidism. TCR beta CDR3 regions were amplified from RNA transcripts. First-round RT-PCR relied on HTBI primers, and a second-round multiplex PCR came next. TCRdb independently ran MiXCR on the multiplex PCR reads; one entry per CDR3 protein. The sample consists of over a million distinct CDR3 sequences, less than 45% of them appearing once. The sample was peripheral blood or thyroid tissue (not recorded which). The receptors shown here come from an adult man with Graves' hyperthyroidism.

There are many counts of this clonotype. This chain joins TRBV7-2 and TRBJ2-5; 9 nucleotides match TRBD1. Germline lookup yields CDR1 SGHTA and CDR2 FQGNSA. The CDR3 is 16 residues long. Trimming took 0 bases from V and 2 from J; bases not matched to a gene: 4. The CDR3 DNA reads as TGTGCCAGCAGCTTAGCCCTTGGACAGGGGCAAGAGACCCAGTACTTC. Amino acids: CASSLALGQGQETQYF.

This chain connects TRBV30 to TRBJ1-5, with a possible D match to TRBD1 (5 bases). The length of the CDR3 is 14 residues. Between the trimmed V and J ends, which lost 3 bases and 0 bases, there was a span of 9 bases. CDR1 is GTSNPN and CDR2 is SVGIG in the germline V gene (reference sequence). In nucleotides, the CDR3 is TGTGCCTGGAGGGGGCAAAGTAGCAATCAGCCCCAGCATTTT. Its protein product is CAWRGQSSNQPQHF.

Ten or more counts support this clonotype. This rearrangement joins TRBV20-1 to TRBJ1-1, with D possibly TRBD1 on 6 matching bases. From germline, CDR1 is DFQATT and CDR2 SNEGSKA (reference sequence). V lost 4 bases and J 2 bases, leaving 14 bases between the germline ends. The CDR3 loop spans 14 amino acids. The CDR3 loop reads CSATSYGTNTEAFF. CDR3 in DNA: TGCAGTGCTACAAGCTACGGGACAAACACTGAAGCTTTCTTT.

The table lists this clonotype with a few counts. The rearrangement joins TRBV12-3 or TRBV12-4 to TRBJ2-2; D ambiguous. This CDR3 comprises 13 residues. V was pared by 7 bases and J by 6 bases, with 12 bases between. The CDR3 region is CASNFGAPGELFF. CDR3 sequence (DNA): TGTGCCAGCAACTTCGGAGCGCCCGGGGAGCTGTTTTTT.

This clonotype was detected a few times. The V call is TRBV6-5, the J call TRBJ2-5; 9 nucleotides align to TRBD2. This CDR3 has 15 amino acids. V was pared by 4 bases and J by 8 bases, with 11 bases of the junction left unmatched. Per germline, CDR1 MNHEY and CDR2 SVGAGI. The CDR3 bases are TGTGCCAGCAGTTTATCTCGACTAGCGGTGCCAACCCAGTACTTC. This encodes CASSLSRLAVPTQYF.

This clonotype was detected many times. This rearrangement joins TRBV7-6 to TRBJ2-2; 9 bases line up with TRBD2. CDR1 and CDR2 (germline): SGHVS, FNYEAQ. The V segment lost 5 bases and the J segment 6 bases; nucleotides outside the gene matches: 7. The CDR3 loop spans 15 amino acids. DNA for the CDR3: TGTGCCAGCAGCGGTTCTAGCGGGATTGCCGGGGAGCTGTTTTTT. It codes for CASSGSSGIAGELFF.

This clonotype was found many times. V gene TRBV7-6 combines with J gene TRBJ2-7; a possible D gene is TRBD2 (6 bases). Between the trimmed V and J ends, which lost 0 bases and 2 bases, there was a span of 11 bases. The CDR3 extends over 15 amino acids. Germline V gene lookup returns CDR1 SGHVS and CDR2 FNYEAQ. CDR3 region: CASSLASSGPYEQYF. CDR3 DNA sequence: TGTGCCAGCAGCTTAGCGAGTAGCGGCCCCTACGAGCAGTACTTC.

This rearrangement joins TRBV7-2 to TRBJ2-3; no definite D call. This CDR3 has 12 amino acids. Germline CDR1 reads SGHTA; CDR2 reads FQGNSA. V gave up 5 bases and J gave up 4 bases, with 7 bases separating them. CDR3 DNA sequence: TGTGCCAGCAGCCCCTTTTCAGATACGCAGTATTTT. Translation: CASSPFSDTQYF.